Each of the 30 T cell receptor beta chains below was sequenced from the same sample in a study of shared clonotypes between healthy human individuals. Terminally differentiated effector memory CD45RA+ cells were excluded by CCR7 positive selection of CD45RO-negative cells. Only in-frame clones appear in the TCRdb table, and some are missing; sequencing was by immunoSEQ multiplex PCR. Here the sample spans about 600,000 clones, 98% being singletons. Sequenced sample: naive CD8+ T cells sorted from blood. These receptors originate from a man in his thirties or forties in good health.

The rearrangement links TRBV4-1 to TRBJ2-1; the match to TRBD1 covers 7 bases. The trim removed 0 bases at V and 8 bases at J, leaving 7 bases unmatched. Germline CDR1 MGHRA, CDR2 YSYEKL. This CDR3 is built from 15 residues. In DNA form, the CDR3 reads TGCGCCAGCAGCCAAGAGGGACAGCTTGTCGATGAGCAGTTCTTC. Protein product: CASSQEGQLVDEQFF.

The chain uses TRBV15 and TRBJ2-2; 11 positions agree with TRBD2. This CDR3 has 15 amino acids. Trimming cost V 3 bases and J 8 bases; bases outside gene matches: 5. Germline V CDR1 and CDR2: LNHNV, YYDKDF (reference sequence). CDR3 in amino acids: CATSSLLAGAGELFF. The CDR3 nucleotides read TGTGCCACCAGCAGTTTACTAGCGGGAGCGGGGGAGCTGTTTTTT.

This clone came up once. In DNA, the CDR3 is TGTGCCAGCAGTTTAAACCCAACTCAAGAGACCCAGTACTTC. It translates to CASSLNPTQETQYF. The rearrangement links TRBV27 to TRBJ2-5; D gene uncertain. CDR3 size: 14 residues. Germline values: CDR1 MNHEY, CDR2 SMNVEV (reference sequence). V lost 2 bases and J lost 2, with 9 bases in between.

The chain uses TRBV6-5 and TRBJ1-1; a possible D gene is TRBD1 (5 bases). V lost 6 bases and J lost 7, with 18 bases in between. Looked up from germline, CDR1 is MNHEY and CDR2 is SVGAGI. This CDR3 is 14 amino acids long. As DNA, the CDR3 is TGTGCCAGCAGCCCCGTAAATCAGGGAATTGAAGCTTTCTTT. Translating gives CASSPVNQGIEAFF.

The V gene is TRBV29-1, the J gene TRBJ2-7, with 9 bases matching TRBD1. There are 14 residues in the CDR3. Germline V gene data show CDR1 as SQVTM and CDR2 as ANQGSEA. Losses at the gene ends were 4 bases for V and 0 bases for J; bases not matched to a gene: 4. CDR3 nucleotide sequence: TGCAGCGTTGCGGGGGACAGGGTCTCCTACGAGCAGTACTTC. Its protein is CSVAGDRVSYEQYF.

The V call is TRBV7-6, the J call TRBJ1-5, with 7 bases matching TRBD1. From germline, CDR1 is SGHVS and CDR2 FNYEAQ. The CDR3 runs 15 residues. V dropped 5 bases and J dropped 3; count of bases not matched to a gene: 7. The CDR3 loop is CASSQRQGFNQPQHF. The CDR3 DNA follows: TGTGCCAGCAGCCAGCGACAGGGCTTCAATCAGCCCCAGCATTTT.

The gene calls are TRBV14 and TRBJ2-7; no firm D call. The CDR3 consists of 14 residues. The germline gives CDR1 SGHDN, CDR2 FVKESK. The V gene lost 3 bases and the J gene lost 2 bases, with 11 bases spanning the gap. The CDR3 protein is CASSQQGVTYEQYF. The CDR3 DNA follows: TGTGCCAGCAGCCAGCAAGGAGTGACCTACGAGCAGTACTTC.

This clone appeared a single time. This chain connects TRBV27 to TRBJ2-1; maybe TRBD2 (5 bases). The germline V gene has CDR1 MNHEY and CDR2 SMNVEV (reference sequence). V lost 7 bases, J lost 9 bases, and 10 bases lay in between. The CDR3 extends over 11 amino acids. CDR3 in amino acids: CASKSGLEQFF. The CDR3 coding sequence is TGTGCCAGCAAGAGCGGACTTGAGCAGTTCTTC.

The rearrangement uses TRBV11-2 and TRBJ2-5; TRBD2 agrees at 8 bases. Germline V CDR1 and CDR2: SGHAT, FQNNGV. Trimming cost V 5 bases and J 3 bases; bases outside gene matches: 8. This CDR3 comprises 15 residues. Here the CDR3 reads CASSPRGRRKETQYF. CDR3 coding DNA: TGTGCCAGCAGCCCACGCGGGAGGCGTAAAGAGACCCAGTACTTC.

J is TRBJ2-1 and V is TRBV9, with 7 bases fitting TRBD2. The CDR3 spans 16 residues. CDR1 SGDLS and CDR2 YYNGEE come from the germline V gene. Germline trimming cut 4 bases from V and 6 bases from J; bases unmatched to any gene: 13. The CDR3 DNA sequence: TGTGCCAGCAGCCCCTACTGGGTCGGGAGGATCAATGAGCAGTTCTTC. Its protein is CASSPYWVGRINEQFF.

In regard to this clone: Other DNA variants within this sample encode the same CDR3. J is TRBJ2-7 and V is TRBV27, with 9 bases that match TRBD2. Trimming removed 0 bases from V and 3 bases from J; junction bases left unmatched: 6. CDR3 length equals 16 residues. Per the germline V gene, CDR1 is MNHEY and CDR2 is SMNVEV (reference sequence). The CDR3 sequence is CASSLSRVAGDYEQYF. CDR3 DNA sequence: TGTGCCAGCAGTTTATCGAGGGTAGCGGGAGACTACGAGCAGTACTTC.

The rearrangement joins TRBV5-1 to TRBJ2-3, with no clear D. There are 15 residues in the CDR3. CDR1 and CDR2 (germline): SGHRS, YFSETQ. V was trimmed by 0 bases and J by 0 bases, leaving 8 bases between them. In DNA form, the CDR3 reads TGCGCCAGCAGCTTGGCAATCTCTAGCACAGATACGCAGTATTTT. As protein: CASSLAISSTDTQYF. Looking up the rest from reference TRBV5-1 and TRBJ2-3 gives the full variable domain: KAGVTQTPRYLIKTRGQQVTLSCSPISGHRSVSWYQQTPGQGLQFLFEYFSETQRNKGNFPGRFSGRQFSNSRSEMNVSTLELGDSALYLCASSLAISSTDTQYFGPGTRLTVL.

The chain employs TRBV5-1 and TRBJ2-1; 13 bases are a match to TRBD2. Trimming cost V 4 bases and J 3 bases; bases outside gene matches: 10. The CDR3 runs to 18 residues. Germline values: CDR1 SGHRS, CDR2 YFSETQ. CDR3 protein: CASSPGTSGTWGYNEQFF. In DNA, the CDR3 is TGCGCCAGCAGCCCCGGGACTAGCGGGACATGGGGCTACAATGAGCAGTTCTTC.

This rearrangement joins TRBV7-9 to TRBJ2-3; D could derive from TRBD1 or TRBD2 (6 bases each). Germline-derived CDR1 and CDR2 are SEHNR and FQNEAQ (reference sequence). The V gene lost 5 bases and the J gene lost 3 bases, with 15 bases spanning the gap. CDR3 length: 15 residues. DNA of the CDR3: TGTGCCAGCAGCCCAATACAGGGAGGTACAGATACGCAGTATTTT. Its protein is CASSPIQGGTDTQYF.

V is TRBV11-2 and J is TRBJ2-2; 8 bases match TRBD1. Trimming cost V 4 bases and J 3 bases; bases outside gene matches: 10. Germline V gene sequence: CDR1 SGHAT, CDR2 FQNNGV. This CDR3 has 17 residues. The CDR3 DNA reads TGTGCCAGCAGCTCACCACAGGGGGTAACTGACACCGGGGAGCTGTTTTTT. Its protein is CASSSPQGVTDTGELFF.

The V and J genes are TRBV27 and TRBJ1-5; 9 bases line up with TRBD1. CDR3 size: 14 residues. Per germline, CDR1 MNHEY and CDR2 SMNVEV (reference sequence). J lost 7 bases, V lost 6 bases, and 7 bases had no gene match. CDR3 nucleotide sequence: TGTGCCAGCAGCCTACAGGGGGCCGGGCAGCCCCAGCATTTT. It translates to CASSLQGAGQPQHF.

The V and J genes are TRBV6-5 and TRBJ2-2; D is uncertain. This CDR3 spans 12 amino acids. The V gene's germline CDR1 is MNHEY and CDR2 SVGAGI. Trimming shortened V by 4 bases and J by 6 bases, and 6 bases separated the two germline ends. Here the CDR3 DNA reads TGTGCCAGCAGTTTCAGTGCCGGGGAGCTGTTTTTT. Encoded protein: CASSFSAGELFF.

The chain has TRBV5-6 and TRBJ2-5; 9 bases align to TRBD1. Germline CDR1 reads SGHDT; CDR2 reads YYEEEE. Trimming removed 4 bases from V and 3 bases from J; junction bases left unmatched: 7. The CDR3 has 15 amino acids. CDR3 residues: CASSDPGQGEETQYF. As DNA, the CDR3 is TGTGCCAGCAGCGACCCGGGACAGGGAGAAGAGACCCAGTACTTC.

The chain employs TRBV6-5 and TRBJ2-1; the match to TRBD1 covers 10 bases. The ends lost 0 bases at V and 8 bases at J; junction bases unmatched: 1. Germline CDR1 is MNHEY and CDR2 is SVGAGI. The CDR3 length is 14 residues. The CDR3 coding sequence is TGTGCCAGCAGTTACTCAGGGACAGGGGATGAGCAGTTCTTC. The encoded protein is CASSYSGTGDEQFF.

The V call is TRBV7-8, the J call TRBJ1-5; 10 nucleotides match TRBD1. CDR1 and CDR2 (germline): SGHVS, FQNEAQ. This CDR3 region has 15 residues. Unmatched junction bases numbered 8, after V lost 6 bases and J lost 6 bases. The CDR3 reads CASRRGTGVGQPQHF. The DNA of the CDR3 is TGTGCCAGCAGACGGGGGACAGGGGTAGGTCAGCCCCAGCATTTT.

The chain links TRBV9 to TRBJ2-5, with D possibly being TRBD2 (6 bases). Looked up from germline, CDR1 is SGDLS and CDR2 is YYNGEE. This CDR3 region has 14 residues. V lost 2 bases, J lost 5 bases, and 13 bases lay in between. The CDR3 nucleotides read TGTGCCAGCAGCGTTGACGGGACTGTCGAGACCCAGTACTTC. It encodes CASSVDGTVETQYF.

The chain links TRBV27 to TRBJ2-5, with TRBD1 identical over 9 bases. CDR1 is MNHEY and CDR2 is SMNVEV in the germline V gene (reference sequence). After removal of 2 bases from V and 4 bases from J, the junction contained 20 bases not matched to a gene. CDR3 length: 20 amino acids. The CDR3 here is CASSLLTPDRGFGFGETQYF. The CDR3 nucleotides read TGTGCCAGCAGTTTACTAACCCCCGACAGGGGGTTTGGGTTTGGAGAGACCCAGTACTTC.

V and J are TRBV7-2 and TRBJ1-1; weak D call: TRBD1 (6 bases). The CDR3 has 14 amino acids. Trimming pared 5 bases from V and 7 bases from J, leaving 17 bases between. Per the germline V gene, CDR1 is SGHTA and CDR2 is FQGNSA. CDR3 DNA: TGTGCCAGCAGCGAACCCGGGACAAACTATGAAGCTTTCTTT. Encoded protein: CASSEPGTNYEAFF.

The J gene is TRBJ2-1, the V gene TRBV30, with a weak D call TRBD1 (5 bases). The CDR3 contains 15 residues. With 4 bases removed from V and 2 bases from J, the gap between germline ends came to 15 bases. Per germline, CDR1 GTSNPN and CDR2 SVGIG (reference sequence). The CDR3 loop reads CAWKGLLPAYNEQFF. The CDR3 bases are TGTGCCTGGAAGGGGTTACTTCCCGCCTACAATGAGCAGTTCTTC.

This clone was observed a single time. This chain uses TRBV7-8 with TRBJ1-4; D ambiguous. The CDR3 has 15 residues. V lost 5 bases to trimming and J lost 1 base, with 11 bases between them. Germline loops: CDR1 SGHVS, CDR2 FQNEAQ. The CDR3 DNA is TGTGCCAGCAGCGACCTTACGGGAACTAATGAAAAACTGTTTTTT. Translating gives CASSDLTGTNEKLFF.

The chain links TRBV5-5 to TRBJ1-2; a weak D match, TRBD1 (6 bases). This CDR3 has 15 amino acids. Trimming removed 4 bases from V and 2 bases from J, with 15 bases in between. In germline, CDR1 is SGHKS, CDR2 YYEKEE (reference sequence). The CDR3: CASSHPQGGNYGYTF. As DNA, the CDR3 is TGTGCCAGCAGCCACCCCCAAGGGGGAAACTATGGCTACACCTTC.

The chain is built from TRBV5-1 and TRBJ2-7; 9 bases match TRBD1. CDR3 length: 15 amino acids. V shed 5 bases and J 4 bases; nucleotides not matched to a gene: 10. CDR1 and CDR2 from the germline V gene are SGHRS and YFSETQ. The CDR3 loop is CASRITGTGSYEQYF. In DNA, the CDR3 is TGCGCCAGCAGAATAACCGGGACAGGGTCTTACGAGCAGTACTTC.

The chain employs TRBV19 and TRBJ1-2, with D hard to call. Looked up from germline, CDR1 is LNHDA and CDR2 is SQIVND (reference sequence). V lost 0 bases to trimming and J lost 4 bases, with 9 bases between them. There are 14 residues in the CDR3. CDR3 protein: CASSIDRNFYGYTF. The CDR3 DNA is TGTGCCAGTAGTATAGACCGGAATTTCTATGGCTACACCTTC.

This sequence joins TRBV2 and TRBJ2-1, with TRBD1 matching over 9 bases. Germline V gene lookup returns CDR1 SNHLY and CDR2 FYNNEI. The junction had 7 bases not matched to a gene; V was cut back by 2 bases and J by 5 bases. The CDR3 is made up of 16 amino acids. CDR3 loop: CASSESGTGIDNEQFF. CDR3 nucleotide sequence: TGTGCCAGCAGTGAATCCGGGACAGGGATCGACAATGAGCAGTTCTTC.

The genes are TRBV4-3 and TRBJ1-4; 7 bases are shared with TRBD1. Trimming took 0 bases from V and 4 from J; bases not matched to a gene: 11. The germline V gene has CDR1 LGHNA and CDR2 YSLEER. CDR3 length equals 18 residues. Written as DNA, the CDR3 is TGCGCCAGCAGCCAAGATCTAGGAGGGGGCTACCTTAATGAAAAACTGTTTTTT. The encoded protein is CASSQDLGGGYLNEKLFF.